This paragraph reports one T cell receptor beta chain. Its antigen is undetermined. Germline V CDR1 and CDR2: SNHLY, FYNNEI. The length of the CDR3 is 17 residues. V gave up 1 base and J gave up 7 bases; unmatched junction bases: 15. Sample-barcoded 5' priming and a J-beta primer mix drove a second PCR of 7 to 11 cycles. Each CDR3 protein is one row after TCRdb ran MiXCR on the 5' RACE reads. The sample carries 1.5 million to 2 million distinct CDR3 sequences, about two fifths recorded once. A minimum of 7 million PBMCs was isolated per sample. The data were taken from a study of blood T cells in healthy people across ages. General observations from the study: Relative to aged donors, long-lived donors carried more naive CD4+ cells and displayed higher diversity.

The chain employs TRBV2 and TRBJ1-1, with 7 bases aligning to TRBD1. The sequence was obtained from a human donor in good health. Sequenced: blood. DNA for the CDR3: TGTGCCAGCAGTGAAGTGACGTGGGGGACAGCCACTCTTGAAGCTTTCTTT. Amino acid sequence: CASSEVTWGTATLEAFF.